This record covers a single T cell receptor (beta chain). As yet, its antigen is unknown. Other DNA sequences in this sample translate to the same CDR3. The data were taken from a study of shared clonotypes between healthy human individuals. Study outcomes and limitations: The sharing of 5% to 5.5% of naive CD4 clonotypes was seen across a handful of donors.

V gave up 3 bases and J gave up 1 base, with 9 bases separating them. The CDR3 spans 13 residues. CDR1 is SQVTM, CDR2 ANQGSEA, per germline. TCRdb keeps only in-frame clones here, not all; method: immunoSEQ multiplex PCR. Here the sample spans about 1.5 million clones, around 95% being singletons. The sequenced sample consisted of naive CD4+ T cells sorted from blood. Subset here: CD45RA+ positively selected. This clonotype originated in a man aged 25-40 years in good health. The chain uses TRBV29-1 and TRBJ1-1; no clear D gene. CDR3 nucleotides: TGCAGCGTTGATAGGACGGGGAACACTGAAGCTTTCTTT. Translated, it gives CSVDRTGNTEAFF.